The source of this T cell receptor (beta chain) is a study of regulatory T cells in long-lasting Graves disease. Time point in this sample: persistent/refractory GD, antithyroid drugs over 5 years with positive TRAb. The TCR library was made from RNA that had been extracted from PBMCs in TRIzol. This clonotype was seen ten or more times. HTBI primers from iRepertoire and Arm-PCR of CDR3 regions yielded the TCR beta libraries. TCRdb itself ran the multiplex PCR reads through MiXCR, one entry per CDR3 protein. The sample includes 400,000 to 600,000 distinct CDR3 sequences, around a fifth of them seen just once. This sequence originates from a female donor with Graves disease. Source: peripheral blood mononuclear cells (PBMCs), taken when the disease was refractory, from a patient treated with antithyroid drugs.

The CDR3 loop reads CASSHQARWGSGDYEQYF. The CDR3 nucleotides read TGTGCCAGCAGTCACCAGGCGCGGTGGGGTAGCGGAGACTACGAGCAGTACTTC. V usage is TRBV6-1 and J usage is TRBJ2-7, with D perhaps TRBD2 (6 bases). This CDR3 region has 18 residues. CDR1 MNHNS and CDR2 SASEGT come from the germline V gene. The V gene lost 5 bases and the J gene lost 3 bases, with 26 bases spanning the gap.